One and the same sample provided the 10 T cell receptor beta chains below, sequenced in a study of cytomegalovirus exposure and HLA in healthy donors. Primers for the PCR totalled 60 Vbeta and 13 Jbeta. Sequenced by immunoSEQ multiplex PCR; TCRdb stores in-frame clones only, minus some. Found here are 80,000 to 100,000 clones, 70% to 75% of them singletons; the top ten hold approximately 16%. The sequenced sample consisted of PBMCs. These TCRs come from a woman younger than 30 in good health and CMV-seropositive.

The chain recombines TRBV6-4 with TRBJ2-1; 7 bases map to TRBD2. The CDR3 has 13 amino acids. The V and J ends lost 0 bases and 12 bases, in that order; junction bases with no gene match: 5. Germline CDR1 and CDR2: MRHNA and SNTAGT. The CDR3 bases are TGTGCCAGCAGTGACTCGGAGTCGGGGGGGCAGTTCTTC. This codes for CASSDSESGGQFF.

The chain employs TRBV5-4 and TRBJ2-1, with a tentative D call TRBD2 (6 bases). Trimming took 2 bases from V and 8 from J, leaving 14 bases between them. The germline V gene encodes CDR1 SGHNT and CDR2 YYREEE (reference sequence). This CDR3 region has 14 residues. This CDR3 reads CASSFSGSADEQFF. DNA for the CDR3: TGTGCCAGCAGCTTTAGCGGTAGTGCGGATGAGCAGTTCTTC.

This chain connects TRBV27 to TRBJ1-2, with TRBD1 identical over 10 bases. The V gene end was trimmed by 7 bases and the J gene end by 7 bases; junction bases not matched to a gene: 12. The CDR3 runs 15 residues. Germline lookup yields CDR1 MNHEY and CDR2 SMNVEV (reference sequence). In DNA, the CDR3 is TGTGCCAGCACCTCCCACGGGACAGGGGCTGGTGGCTACACCTTC. Amino acids: CASTSHGTGAGGYTF.

The chain combines TRBV10-3 with TRBJ1-1; D not resolved. The CDR3 length is 11 residues. The V end lost 10 bases, the J end lost 4 bases, and 10 bases lay between the germline ends. The germline gives CDR1 ENHRY, CDR2 SYGVKD. CDR3 in DNA: TGTGCCACCAAGGAGGGCACTGAAGCTTTCTTT. Translating it yields CATKEGTEAFF.

This clone was detected once. The gene calls are TRBV13 and TRBJ1-6; perhaps TRBD1 as D (5 bases). Per the germline V gene, CDR1 is PRHDT and CDR2 is FYEKMQ (reference sequence). This CDR3 region has 14 residues. Trimming removed 3 bases at V and 8 bases at J, with 11 bases between. In DNA, the CDR3 is TGTGCCAGCAGCTTCCTCGAAGGGGATTCACCCCTCCACTTT. It codes for CASSFLEGDSPLHF.

V usage is TRBV6-1 and J usage is TRBJ2-5; 7 positions agree with TRBD1. The J call is uncertain, as TRBJ2-7 better fits the DNA end. Looked up from germline, CDR1 is MNHNS and CDR2 is SASEGT. The CDR3 sequence is 15 residues long. CDR3 bases: TGTGCCAGCAGTGAAGAGGTGACAGGGACCTACGAGCAGTACTTC. This codes for CASSEEVTGTYEQYF.

The rearrangement links TRBV7-8 to TRBJ1-1, with TRBD1 as a possible D gene (6 bases). From germline, CDR1 is SGHVS and CDR2 FQNEAQ. Trimming left V 4 bases short and J 1 base short, with 13 bases between. This CDR3 is 15 amino acids long. Here the CDR3 reads CASSSPWGRNTEAFF. CDR3 bases: TGTGCCAGCAGCTCCCCGTGGGGGCGGAACACTGAAGCTTTCTTT.

This clone was recorded a few times. CDR3 bases: TGTGCCAGCAAAAAGGCGGGGGACACTCTCACCGGGGAGCTGTTTTTT. This encodes CASKKAGDTLTGELFF. The V and J genes are TRBV10-3 and TRBJ2-2; D possibly corresponds to TRBD2 (7 bases). V was pared by 10 bases and J by 4 bases, with 22 bases between. This CDR3 is built from 16 residues. CDR1 and CDR2 from the germline V gene are ENHRY and SYGVKD.

A few counts support this clone. The V and J genes are TRBV7-9 and TRBJ2-3; 8 nucleotides line up with TRBD1. The CDR3 contains 15 residues. Germline loops: CDR1 SEHNR, CDR2 FQNEAQ (reference sequence). V lost 3 bases, J lost 4 bases, and 6 bases stayed unmatched. CDR3: CASSLMDRAPDTQYF. CDR3 in DNA: TGTGCCAGCAGCTTGATGGACAGGGCCCCAGATACGCAGTATTTT.

This chain joins TRBV29-1 and TRBJ2-1; the match to TRBD2 covers 8 bases. This CDR3 is built from 15 residues. With 5 bases clipped from V and 9 bases from J, the junction kept 15 bases outside the gene matches. Germline V CDR1 and CDR2: SQVTM, ANQGSEA. DNA of the CDR3: TGCAGCGTTCGTCGGGGCGCGGGAGGAATGCTTGAGCAGTTCTTC. Its protein product is CSVRRGAGGMLEQFF.